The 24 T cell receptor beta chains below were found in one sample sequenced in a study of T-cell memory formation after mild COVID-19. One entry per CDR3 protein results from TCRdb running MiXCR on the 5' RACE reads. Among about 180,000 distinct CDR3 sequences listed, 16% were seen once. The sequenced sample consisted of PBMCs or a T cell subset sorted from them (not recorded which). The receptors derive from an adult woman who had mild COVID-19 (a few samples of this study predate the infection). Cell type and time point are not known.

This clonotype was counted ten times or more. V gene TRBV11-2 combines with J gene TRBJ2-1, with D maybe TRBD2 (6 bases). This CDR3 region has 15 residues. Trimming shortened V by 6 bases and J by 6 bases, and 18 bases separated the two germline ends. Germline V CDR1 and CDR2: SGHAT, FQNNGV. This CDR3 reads CASRGRAAGSNEQFF. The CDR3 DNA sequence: TGTGCCAGCAGGGGTCGGGCGGCCGGGAGCAATGAGCAGTTCTTC.

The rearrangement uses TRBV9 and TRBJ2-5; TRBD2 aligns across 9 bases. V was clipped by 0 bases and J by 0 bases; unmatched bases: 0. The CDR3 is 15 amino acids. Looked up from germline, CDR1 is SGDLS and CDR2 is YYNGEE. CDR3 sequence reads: CASSVGGRDQETQYF. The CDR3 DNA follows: TGTGCCAGCAGCGTAGGCGGGAGGGACCAAGAGACCCAGTACTTC.

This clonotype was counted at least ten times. Here the CDR3 DNA reads TGTGCCAGCTCACCGGGTCACCAGGGCTATGGCTACACCTTC. This encodes CASSPGHQGYGYTF. V and J are TRBV18 and TRBJ1-2, with a possible D match to TRBD1 (5 bases). CDR3 length: 14 amino acids. In germline, CDR1 is KGHSH, CDR2 LQKENI. V lost 3 bases and J lost 4, with 12 bases in between.

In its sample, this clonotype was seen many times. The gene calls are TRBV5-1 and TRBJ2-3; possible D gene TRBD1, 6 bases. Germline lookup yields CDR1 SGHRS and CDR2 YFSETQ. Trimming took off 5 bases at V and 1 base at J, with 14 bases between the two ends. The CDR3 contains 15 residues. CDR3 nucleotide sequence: TGCGCCAGCAGGATGGGGGCCGGGGGCACAGATACGCAGTATTTT. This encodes CASRMGAGGTDTQYF.

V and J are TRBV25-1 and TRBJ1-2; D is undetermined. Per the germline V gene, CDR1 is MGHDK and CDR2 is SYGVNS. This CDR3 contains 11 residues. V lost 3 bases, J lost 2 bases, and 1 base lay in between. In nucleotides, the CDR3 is TGTGCCAGCAGTGACAACTATGGCTACACCTTC. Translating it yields CASSDNYGYTF.

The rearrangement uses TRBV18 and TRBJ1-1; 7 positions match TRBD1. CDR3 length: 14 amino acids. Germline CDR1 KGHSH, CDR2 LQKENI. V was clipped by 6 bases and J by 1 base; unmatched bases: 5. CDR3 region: CASSRDRENTEAFF. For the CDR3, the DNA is TGTGCCAGCTCCCGCGACAGGGAGAACACTGAAGCTTTCTTT. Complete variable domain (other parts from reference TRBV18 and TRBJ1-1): NAGVMQNPRHLVRRRGQEARLRCSPMKGHSHVYWYRQLPEEGLKFMVYLQKENIIDESGMPKERFSAEFPKEGPSILRIQQVVRGDSAAYFCASSRDRENTEAFFGQGTRLTVV.

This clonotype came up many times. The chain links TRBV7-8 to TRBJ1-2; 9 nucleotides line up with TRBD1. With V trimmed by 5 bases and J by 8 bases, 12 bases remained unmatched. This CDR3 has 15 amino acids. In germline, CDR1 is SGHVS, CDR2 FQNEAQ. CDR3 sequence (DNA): TGTGCCAGCAGCCCCATGGGACAGGGAACGGGGGGCTACACCTTC. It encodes CASSPMGQGTGGYTF.

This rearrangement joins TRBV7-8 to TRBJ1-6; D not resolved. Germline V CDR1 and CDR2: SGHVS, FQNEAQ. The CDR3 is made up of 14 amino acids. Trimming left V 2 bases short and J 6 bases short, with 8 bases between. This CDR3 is CASSLTQVNSPLHF. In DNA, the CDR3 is TGTGCCAGCAGCTTAACCCAGGTTAATTCACCCCTCCACTTT.

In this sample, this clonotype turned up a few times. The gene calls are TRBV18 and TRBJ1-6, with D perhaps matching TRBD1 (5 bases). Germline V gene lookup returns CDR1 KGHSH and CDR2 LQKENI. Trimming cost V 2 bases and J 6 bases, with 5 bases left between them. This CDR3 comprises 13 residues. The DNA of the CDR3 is TGTGCCAGCTCACCAGGGACTAATTCACCCCTCCACTTT. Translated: CASSPGTNSPLHF.

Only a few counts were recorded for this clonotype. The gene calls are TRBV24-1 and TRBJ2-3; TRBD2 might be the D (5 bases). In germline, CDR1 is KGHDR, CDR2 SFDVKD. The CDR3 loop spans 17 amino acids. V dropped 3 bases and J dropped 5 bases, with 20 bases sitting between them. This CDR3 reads CATSDPFGVDGIDTQYF. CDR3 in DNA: TGTGCCACCAGTGATCCGTTCGGGGTAGACGGCATAGATACGCAGTATTTT.

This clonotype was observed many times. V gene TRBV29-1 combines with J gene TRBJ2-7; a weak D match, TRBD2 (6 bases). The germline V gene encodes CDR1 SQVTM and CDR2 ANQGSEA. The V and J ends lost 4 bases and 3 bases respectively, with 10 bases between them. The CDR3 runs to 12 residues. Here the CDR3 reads CSVGQGGYEQYF. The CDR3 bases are TGCAGCGTTGGGCAGGGAGGCTACGAGCAGTACTTC.

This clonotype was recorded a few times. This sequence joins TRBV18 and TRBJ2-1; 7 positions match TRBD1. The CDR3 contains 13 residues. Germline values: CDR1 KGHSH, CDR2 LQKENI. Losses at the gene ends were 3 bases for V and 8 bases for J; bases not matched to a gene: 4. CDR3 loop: CASSPGTVYEQFF. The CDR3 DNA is TGTGCCAGCTCACCTGGGACAGTCTATGAGCAGTTCTTC.

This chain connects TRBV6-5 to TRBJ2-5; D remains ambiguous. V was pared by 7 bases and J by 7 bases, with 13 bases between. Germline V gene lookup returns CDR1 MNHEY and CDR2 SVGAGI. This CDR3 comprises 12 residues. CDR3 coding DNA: TGTGCCAGCAACCCACCAAAGGGGACCCAGTACTTC. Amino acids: CASNPPKGTQYF.

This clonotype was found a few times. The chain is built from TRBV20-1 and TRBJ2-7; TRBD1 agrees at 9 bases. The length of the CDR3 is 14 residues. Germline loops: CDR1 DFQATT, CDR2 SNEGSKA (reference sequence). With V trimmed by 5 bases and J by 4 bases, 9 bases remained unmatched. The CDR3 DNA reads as TGCAGTGCTTCCACAGGGGGCTTTGGGTACGAGCAGTACTTC. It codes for CSASTGGFGYEQYF.

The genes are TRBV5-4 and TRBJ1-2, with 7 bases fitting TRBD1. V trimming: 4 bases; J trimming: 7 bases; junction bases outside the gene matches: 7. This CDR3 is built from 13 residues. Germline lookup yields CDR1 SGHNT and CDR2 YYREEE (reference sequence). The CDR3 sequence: CASSHDRVGGYTF. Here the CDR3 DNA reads TGTGCCAGCAGCCACGACAGGGTAGGTGGCTACACCTTC. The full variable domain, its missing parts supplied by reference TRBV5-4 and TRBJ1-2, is ETGVTQSPTHLIKTRGQQVTLRCSSQSGHNTVSWYQQALGQGPQFIFQYYREEENGRGNFPPRFSGLQFPNYSSELNVNALELDDSALYLCASSHDRVGGYTFGSGTRLTVV.

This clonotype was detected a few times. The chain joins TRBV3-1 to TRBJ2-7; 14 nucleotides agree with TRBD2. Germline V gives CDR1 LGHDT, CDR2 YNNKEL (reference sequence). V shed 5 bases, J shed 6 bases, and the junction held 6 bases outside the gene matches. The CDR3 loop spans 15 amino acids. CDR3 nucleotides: TGTGCCAGCAGCGGACCGGGACTAGCGGGAGTCGAGCAGTACTTC. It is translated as CASSGPGLAGVEQYF.

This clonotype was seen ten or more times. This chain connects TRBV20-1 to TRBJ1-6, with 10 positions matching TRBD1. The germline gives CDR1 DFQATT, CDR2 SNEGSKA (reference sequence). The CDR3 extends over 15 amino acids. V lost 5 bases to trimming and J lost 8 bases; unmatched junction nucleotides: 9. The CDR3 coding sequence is TGCAGTGCTCGCCGAGGGGGGACAGGGGATTCACCCCTCCACTTT. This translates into CSARRGGTGDSPLHF.

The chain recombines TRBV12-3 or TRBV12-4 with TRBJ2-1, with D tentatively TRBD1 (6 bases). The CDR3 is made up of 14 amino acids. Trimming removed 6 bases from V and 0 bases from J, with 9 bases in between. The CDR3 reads CASRGALSYNEQFF. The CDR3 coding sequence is TGTGCCAGCAGGGGGGCCCTCTCCTACAATGAGCAGTTCTTC.

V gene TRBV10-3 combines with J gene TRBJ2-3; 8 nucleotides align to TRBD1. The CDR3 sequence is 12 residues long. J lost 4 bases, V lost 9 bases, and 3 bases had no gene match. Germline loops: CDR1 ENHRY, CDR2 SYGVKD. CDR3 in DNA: TGTGCCATTGGACAGGGATCAGATACGCAGTATTTT. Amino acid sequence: CAIGQGSDTQYF.

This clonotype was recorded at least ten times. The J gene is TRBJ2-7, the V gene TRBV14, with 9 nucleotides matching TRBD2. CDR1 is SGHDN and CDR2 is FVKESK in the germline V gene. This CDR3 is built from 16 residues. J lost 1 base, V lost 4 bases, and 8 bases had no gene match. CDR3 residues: CASSPLGTSRSYEQYF. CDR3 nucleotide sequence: TGTGCCAGCAGCCCACTCGGGACTAGCAGGTCCTACGAGCAGTACTTC.

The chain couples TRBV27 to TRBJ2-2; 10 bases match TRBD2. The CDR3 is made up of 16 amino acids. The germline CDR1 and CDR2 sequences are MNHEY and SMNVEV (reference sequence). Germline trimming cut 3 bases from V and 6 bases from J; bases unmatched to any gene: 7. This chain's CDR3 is CASSFTSGTRAGELFF. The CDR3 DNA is TGTGCCAGCAGTTTCACTAGCGGGACACGGGCCGGGGAGCTGTTTTTT.

The CDR3, as DNA: TGTGCCAGCAGTTTTGCAGGGTCTGAAGCTTTCTTT. Translated: CASSFAGSEAFF. V and J are TRBV12-3 or TRBV12-4 and TRBJ1-1; D might be TRBD1 (5 bases). Trimming left V 3 bases short and J 6 bases short, with 8 bases between. The CDR3 is 12 amino acids.

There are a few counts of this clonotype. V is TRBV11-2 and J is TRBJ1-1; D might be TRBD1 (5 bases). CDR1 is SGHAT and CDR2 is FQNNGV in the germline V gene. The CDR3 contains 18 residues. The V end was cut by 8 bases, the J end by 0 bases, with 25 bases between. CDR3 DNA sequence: TGTGCCAGCCGATCCGGGACCGGGAGACCCGGGGTGAACACTGAAGCTTTCTTT. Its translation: CASRSGTGRPGVNTEAFF. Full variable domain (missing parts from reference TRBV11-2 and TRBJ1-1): EAGVAQSPRYKIIEKRQSVAFWCNPISGHATLYWYQQILGQGPKLLIQFQNNGVVDDSQLPKDRFSAERLKGVDSTLKIQPAKLEDSAVYLCASRSGTGRPGVNTEAFFGQGTRLTVV.

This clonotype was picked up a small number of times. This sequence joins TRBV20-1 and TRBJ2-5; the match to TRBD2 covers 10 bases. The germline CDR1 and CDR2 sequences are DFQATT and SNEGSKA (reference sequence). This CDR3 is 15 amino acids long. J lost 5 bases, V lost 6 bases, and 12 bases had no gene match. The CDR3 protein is CSASQAGGRVETQYF. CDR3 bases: TGCAGTGCCAGCCAAGCGGGGGGGCGTGTGGAGACCCAGTACTTC.